The clone carrying this T cell receptor beta chain was picked up a small number of times. Its antigen is currently unknown. This record comes from a study of T-cell memory formation after mild COVID-19. Study-level points and caveats: Second-wave clones that peaked on day 37 lacked confirmed SARS-CoV-2 specificity. The finding that pre-infection memory included some responding clones suggested that cross-reactive memory joined. Those CD4+ clones that contracted were mainly in CM and EM (CD8+ ones in EMRA).

MiXCR, applied by TCRdb to the 5' RACE reads, yields one record per CDR3 protein. The sample shows approximately 290,000 distinct CDR3 sequences, less than 9.5% of them seen only once. The V and J ends lost 6 bases and 12 bases, in that order; junction bases with no gene match: 13. From germline, CDR1 is MNHEY and CDR2 SVGEGT. This CDR3 spans 14 amino acids. Sequencing was performed on PBMCs or a T cell subset sorted from them (not recorded which). This sequence originates from a man younger than 30 who had mild COVID-19 (a few samples of this study predate the infection). Cell type and time point are not known. The chain combines TRBV6-2 or TRBV6-3 with TRBJ2-1; TRBD1 agrees at 8 bases. CDR3 protein: CASRSRTGWLGQFF. The CDR3 region has the DNA TGTGCCAGCAGATCACGGACAGGGTGGCTAGGGCAGTTCTTC.